This T cell receptor beta chain was identified in a study of T cell responses to AZD1222 COVID-19 vaccine. Study-wide findings and caveats: Donors were largely white British and mainly female; clonal diversity was possibly underestimated.

Assay: immunoSEQ multiplex PCR; the TCRdb copy retains only in-frame clones and omits some. The table includes roughly 160,000 clones, roughly nine tenths detected once. CDR3 size: 18 residues. With V trimmed by 4 bases and J by 0 bases, 13 bases remained unmatched. The germline CDR1 and CDR2 sequences are SGHNT and YENEEA. Notes on this clone: Its antigen is unknown.

The receptor was derived from an adult in good health. The genes are TRBV11-3 and TRBJ2-7; TRBD2 matches at 9 bases. This material consisted of peripheral blood, taken on day 0 of MenACWY control vaccination. The CDR3: CASSSVLTSGSSSYEQYF. The CDR3 DNA follows: TGTGCCAGCAGCTCCGTCCTTACTAGCGGGTCGAGCTCCTACGAGCAGTACTTC.